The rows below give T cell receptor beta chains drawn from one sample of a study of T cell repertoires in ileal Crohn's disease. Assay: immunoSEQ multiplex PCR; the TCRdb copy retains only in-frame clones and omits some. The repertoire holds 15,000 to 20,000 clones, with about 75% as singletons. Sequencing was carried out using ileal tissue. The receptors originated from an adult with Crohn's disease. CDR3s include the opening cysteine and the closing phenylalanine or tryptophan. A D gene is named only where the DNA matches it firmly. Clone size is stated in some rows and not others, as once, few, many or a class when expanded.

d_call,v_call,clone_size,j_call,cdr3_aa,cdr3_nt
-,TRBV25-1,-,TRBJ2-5,CASSEVGSGGGETQYF,TGTGCCAGCAGTGAAGTTGGGTCTGGGGGAGGTGAGACCCAGTACTTC
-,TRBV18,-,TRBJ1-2,CASSPPQGYGYTF,TGTGCCAGCTCACCACCGCAGGGCTATGGCTACACCTTC
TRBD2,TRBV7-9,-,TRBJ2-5,CASSPGLARGETQYF,TGTGCCAGCAGCCCCGGACTAGCAAGAGGAGAGACCCAGTACTTC
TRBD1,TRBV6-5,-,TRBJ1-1,CASSSRRQGKIEAFF,TGTGCCAGCAGTAGCCGCCGACAGGGGAAAATCGAAGCTTTCTTT
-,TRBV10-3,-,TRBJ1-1,CAISDGGRVGNTEAFF,TGTGCCATCAGTGATGGGGGAAGGGTGGGGAACACTGAAGCTTTCTTT
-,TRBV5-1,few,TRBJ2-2,CASSENTGELFF,TGCGCCAGCAGCGAGAACACCGGGGAGCTGTTTTTT
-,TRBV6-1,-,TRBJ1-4,CASSEEGEVEKLFF,TGTGCCAGCAGTGAAGAAGGGGAAGTTGAAAAACTGTTTTTT
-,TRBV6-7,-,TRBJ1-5,CASSLRSRFNQPQHF,TGTGCCAGCAGCCTAAGGTCCCGGTTCAATCAGCCCCAGCATTTT
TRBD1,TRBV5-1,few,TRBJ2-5,CASTQGAGPQETQYF,TGCGCCAGCACCCAGGGGGCAGGCCCACAAGAGACCCAGTACTTC
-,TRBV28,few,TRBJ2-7,CASAGTPTYEQYF,TGTGCCAGTGCCGGGACGCCTACCTACGAGCAGTACTTC
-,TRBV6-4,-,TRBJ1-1,CASSFNRNTEAFF,TGTGCCAGCTCTTTCAACAGGAACACTGAAGCTTTCTTT
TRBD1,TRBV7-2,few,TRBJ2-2,CASSLGQGRVTGELFF,TGTGCCAGCAGCTTAGGACAGGGAAGGGTCACCGGGGAGCTGTTTTTT
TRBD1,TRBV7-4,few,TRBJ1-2,CASSLGQRFNYGYTF,TGTGCCAGCAGCTTGGGACAGCGATTTAACTATGGCTACACCTTC
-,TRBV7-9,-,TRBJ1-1,CASSLVSMTEAFF,TGTGCCAGCAGCTTAGTATCTATGACTGAAGCTTTCTTT
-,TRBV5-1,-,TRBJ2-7,CASSSHERALRTLLSYEQYF,TGCGCCAGCAGCTCCCACGAACGCGCCCTCCGAACCCTACTCTCCTACGAGCAGTACTTC
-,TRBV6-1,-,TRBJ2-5,CASRRTAQETQYF,TGTGCCAGCAGGAGGACAGCCCAAGAGACCCAGTACTTC
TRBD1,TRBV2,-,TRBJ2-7,CASTGQGSEQYF,TGTGCCAGCACGGGACAGGGGTCCGAGCAGTACTTC
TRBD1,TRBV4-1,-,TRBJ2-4,CASSQDFTGANSIQYF,TGCGCCAGCAGCCAAGATTTCACAGGGGCAAACAGCATTCAGTACTTC
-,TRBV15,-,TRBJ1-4,CATSSQFRLEEKLFF,TGTGCCACCAGCAGCCAGTTTAGGCTCGAAGAAAAACTGTTTTTT
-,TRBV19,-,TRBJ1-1,CASSIYMNTEAFF,TGTGCCAGTAGTATATATATGAACACTGAAGCTTTCTTT
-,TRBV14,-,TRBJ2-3,CASSQDRAGNTQYF,TGTGCCAGCAGCCAAGATCGGGCCGGGAATACGCAGTATTTT
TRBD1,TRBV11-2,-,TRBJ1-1,CASSRTGGEAFF,TGTGCCAGCAGCAGAACAGGGGGAGAAGCTTTCTTT
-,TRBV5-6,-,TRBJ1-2,CASSLGANYGYTF,TGTGCCAGCAGCTTGGGGGCTAACTATGGCTACACCTTC
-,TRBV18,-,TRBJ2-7,CASSPDGTYEQYF,TGTGCCAGCTCACCGGACGGTACCTACGAGCAGTACTTC
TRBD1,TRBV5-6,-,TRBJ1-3,CASSVGQGARLAGNTIYF,TGTGCCAGCAGCGTCGGACAGGGGGCACGGTTAGCAGGAAACACCATATATTTT
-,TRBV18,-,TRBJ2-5,CASSPLQETQYF,TGTGCCAGCTCACCCCTCCAAGAGACCCAGTACTTC
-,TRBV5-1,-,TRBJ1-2,CASSPYGGGYTF,TGCGCCAGCAGCCCTTACGGCGGGGGCTACACCTTC
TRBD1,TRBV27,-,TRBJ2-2,CASIPGDRADTGELFF,TGTGCCAGCATTCCCGGGGACAGGGCAGACACCGGGGAGCTGTTTTTT
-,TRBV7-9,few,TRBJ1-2,CASSLTEYGYTF,TGTGCCAGCAGCTTGACAGAGTATGGCTACACCTTC
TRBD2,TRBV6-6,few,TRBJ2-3,CASTLTSGGITDTQYF,TGTGCCAGCACCCTCACTAGCGGGGGGATCACAGATACGCAGTATTTT
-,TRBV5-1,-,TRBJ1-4,CASSLSGAANEKLFF,TGCGCCAGCAGCTTGTCGGGGGCAGCTAATGAAAAACTGTTTTTT
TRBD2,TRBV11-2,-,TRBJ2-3,CASSLAGGGPFGTDTQYF,TGTGCCAGCAGCTTAGCCGGCGGGGGGCCGTTCGGCACAGATACGCAGTATTTT
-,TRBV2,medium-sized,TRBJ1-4,CASRLNEKLFF,TGTGCCAGCAGGCTTAATGAAAAACTGTTTTTT
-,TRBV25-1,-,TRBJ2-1,CASSAKGPYNEQFF,TGTGCCAGCAGTGCGAAAGGGCCCTACAATGAGCAGTTCTTC
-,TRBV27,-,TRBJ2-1,CASSSLSGGKYNEQFF,TGTGCCAGCAGTTCGCTTAGTGGCGGAAAATACAATGAGCAGTTCTTC
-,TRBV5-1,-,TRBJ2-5,CASSLAPPSQETQYF,TGCGCCAGCAGCTTGGCCCCTCCCAGCCAAGAGACCCAGTACTTC
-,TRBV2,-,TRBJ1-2,CASSSRGNPYGYTF,TGTGCCAGCAGTAGTCGAGGGAATCCCTATGGCTACACCTTC
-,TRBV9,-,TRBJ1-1,CASSAQGNGEAFF,TGTGCCAGCAGCGCTCAGGGGAACGGTGAAGCTTTCTTT
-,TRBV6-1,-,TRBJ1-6,CASKAGAIGSPLHF,TGTGCCAGCAAAGCGGGGGCTATAGGATCACCCCTCCACTTT
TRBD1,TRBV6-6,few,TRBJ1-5,CATYNPGQGLNQPQHF,TGTGCCACCTACAACCCGGGACAGGGGCTCAATCAGCCCCAGCATTTT
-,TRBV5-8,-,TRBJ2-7,CASSRQFPYEQYF,TGTGCCAGCAGCCGACAGTTTCCCTACGAGCAGTACTTC
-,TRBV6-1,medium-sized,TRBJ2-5,CASSERAARDFQETQYF,TGTGCCAGCAGTGAAAGGGCTGCCCGGGACTTTCAAGAGACCCAGTACTTC
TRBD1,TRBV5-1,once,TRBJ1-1,CASSAYRQGDTEAFF,TGCGCCAGCAGCGCTTACCGACAGGGTGACACTGAAGCTTTCTTT
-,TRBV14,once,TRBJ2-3,CASSPLQYTDTQYF,TGTGCCAGCAGCCCGCTCCAGTATACAGATACGCAGTATTTT
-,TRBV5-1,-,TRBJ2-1,CASSLGHEQFF,TGCGCCAGCAGCTTGGGGCATGAGCAGTTCTTC
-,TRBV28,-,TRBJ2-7,CASSAGQRSYEQYF,TGTGCCAGCAGTGCAGGACAGCGCTCCTACGAGCAGTACTTC
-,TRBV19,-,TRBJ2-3,CASSTSDVTDTQYF,TGTGCCAGTAGTACCTCGGACGTAACAGATACGCAGTATTTT